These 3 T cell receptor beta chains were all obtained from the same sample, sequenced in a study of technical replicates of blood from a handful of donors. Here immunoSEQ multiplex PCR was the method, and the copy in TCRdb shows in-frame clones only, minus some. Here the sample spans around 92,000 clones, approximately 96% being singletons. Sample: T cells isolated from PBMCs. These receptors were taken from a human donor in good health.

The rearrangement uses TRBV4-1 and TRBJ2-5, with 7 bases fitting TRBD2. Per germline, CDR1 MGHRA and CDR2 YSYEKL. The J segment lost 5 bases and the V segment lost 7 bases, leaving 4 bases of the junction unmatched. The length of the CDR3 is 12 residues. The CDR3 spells CASKGREETQYF. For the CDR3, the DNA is TGCGCCAGCAAGGGGAGGGAGGAGACCCAGTACTTC.

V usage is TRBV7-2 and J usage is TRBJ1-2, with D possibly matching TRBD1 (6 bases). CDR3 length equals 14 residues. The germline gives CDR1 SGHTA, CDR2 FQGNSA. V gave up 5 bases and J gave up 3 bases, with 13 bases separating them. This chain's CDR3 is CASSPTGIYYGYTF. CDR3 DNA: TGTGCCAGCAGCCCCACAGGGATTTACTATGGCTACACCTTC.

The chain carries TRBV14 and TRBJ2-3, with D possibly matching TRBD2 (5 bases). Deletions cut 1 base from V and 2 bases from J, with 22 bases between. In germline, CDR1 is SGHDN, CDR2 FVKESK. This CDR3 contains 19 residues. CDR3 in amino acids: CASSQGGLVGWWHTDTQYF. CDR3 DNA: TGTGCCAGCAGCCAAGGAGGGTTGGTGGGTTGGTGGCACACAGATACGCAGTATTTT.